This TCR beta chain originates from a study of Tregs in tolerant kidney transplant recipients. This CDR3 spans 14 amino acids. The V gene's germline CDR1 is SGHTS and CDR2 YDEGEE. V dropped 7 bases and J dropped 4 bases, with 17 bases sitting between them. Profiled with immunoSEQ multiplex PCR; TCRdb holds only in-frame clones, not every one. The sample yields under 90,000 clones, around nine tenths seen once. Recipients received nonmyeloablative bone marrow transplants from related graft donors, with transient mixed chimerism. The material was CD4+ T cells from blood (PBMCs), obtained 24 months after the transplant. This TCR came from a human patient who received a combined kidney and bone marrow transplant. Some T cells may be provided by the graft donor. The V call is TRBV5-8, the J call TRBJ1-2; D is possibly TRBD1 (5 bases). The CDR3 here is CASPSWRGVYGYTF. CDR3 nucleotides: TGTGCCAGCCCCTCTTGGCGGGGGGTCTATGGCTACACCTTC.